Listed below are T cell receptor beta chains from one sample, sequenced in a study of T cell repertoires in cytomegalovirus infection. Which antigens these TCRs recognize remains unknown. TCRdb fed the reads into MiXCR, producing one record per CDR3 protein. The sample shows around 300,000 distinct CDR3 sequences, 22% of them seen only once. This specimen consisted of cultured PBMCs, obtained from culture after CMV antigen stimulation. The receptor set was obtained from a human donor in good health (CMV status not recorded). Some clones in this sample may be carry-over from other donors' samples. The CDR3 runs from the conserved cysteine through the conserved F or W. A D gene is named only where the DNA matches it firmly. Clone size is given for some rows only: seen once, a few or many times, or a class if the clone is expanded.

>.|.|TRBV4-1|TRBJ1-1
CASSQDATEAFF
TGCGCCAGCAGCCAAGATGCGACTGAAGCTTTCTTT
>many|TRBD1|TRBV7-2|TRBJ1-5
CASSSDRGRNQPQHF
TGTGCCAGCAGCTCCGACAGGGGGCGCAATCAGCCCCAGCATTTT
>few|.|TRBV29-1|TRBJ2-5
CSVVGGLSETQYF
TGCAGCGTTGTAGGAGGTTTATCAGAGACCCAGTACTTC
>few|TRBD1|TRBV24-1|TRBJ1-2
CATSERTGRYTF
TGTGCCACCAGTGAACGGACAGGTCGCTACACCTTC
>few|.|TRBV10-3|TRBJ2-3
CAIRGGTGTDTQYF
TGTGCCATCAGAGGCGGCACGGGCACAGATACGCAGTATTTT
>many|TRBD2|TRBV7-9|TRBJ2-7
CASSQRGESSYEQYF
TGTGCCAGCAGCCAGCGGGGGGAAAGCTCCTACGAGCAGTACTTC
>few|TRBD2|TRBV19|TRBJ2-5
CASSVHSGRNQETQYF
TGTGCCAGTAGTGTCCATAGCGGGAGGAACCAAGAGACCCAGTACTTC
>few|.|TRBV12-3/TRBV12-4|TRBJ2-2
CASTPSGSANTGELFF
TGTGCCAGCACGCCCTCCGGTTCCGCGAACACCGGGGAGCTGTTTTTT
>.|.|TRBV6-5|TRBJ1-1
CATVIPLGTEAFF
TGTGCCACCGTTATCCCCTTAGGAACTGAAGCTTTCTTT
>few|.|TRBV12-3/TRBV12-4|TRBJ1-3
CASSWNIIRNTIYF
TGTGCCAGCAGTTGGAACATCATCAGAAACACCATATATTTT
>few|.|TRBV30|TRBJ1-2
CAWSATVQSIYGYTF
TGTGCCTGGAGTGCTACCGTCCAGAGTATCTATGGCTACACCTTC
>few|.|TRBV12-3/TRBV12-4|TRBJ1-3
CASSAQGSSGNTIYF
TGTGCCAGCAGTGCCCAGGGGAGCTCTGGAAACACCATATATTTT
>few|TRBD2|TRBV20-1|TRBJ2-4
CSARGLAGEAKNIQYF
TGCAGTGCCCGGGGACTAGCGGGAGAGGCCAAAAACATTCAGTACTTC
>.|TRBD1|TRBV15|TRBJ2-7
CATSRTGGSSYEQYF
TGTGCCACCAGCCGGACAGGGGGGTCCTCCTACGAGCAGTACTTC
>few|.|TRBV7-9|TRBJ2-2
CASSLTGIGLRTGELFF
TGTGCCAGCAGCTTAACCGGAATAGGGTTACGGACCGGGGAGCTGTTTTTT
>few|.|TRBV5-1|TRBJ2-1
CASSFQQLSPYNEQFF
TGCGCCAGCAGCTTTCAACAGTTATCCCCCTACAATGAGCAGTTCTTC
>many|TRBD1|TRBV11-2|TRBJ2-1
CASSFGTGGYNEQFF
TGTGCCAGCAGCTTCGGGACAGGGGGTTACAATGAGCAGTTCTTC
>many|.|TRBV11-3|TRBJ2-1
CASSTFPGAGEYNEQFF
TGTGCCAGCAGCACCTTCCCGGGGGCGGGAGAGTACAATGAGCAGTTCTTC
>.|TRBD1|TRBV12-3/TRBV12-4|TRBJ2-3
CASSLAIAGGTGDTDTQYF
TGTGCCAGCAGTTTAGCCATTGCAGGCGGGACAGGAGACACAGATACGCAGTATTTT
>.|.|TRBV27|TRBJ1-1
CASHSLGAAMNTEAFF
TGTGCCAGCCACTCATTAGGGGCAGCCATGAACACTGAAGCTTTCTTT
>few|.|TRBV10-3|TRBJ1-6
CAISESSDRTDSPLHF
TGTGCCATCAGTGAGTCCAGTGACAGAACTGATTCACCCCTCCACTTT
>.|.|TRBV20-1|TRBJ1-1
CSASGQPNTEAFF
TGCAGTGCTAGCGGACAGCCGAACACTGAAGCTTTCTTT
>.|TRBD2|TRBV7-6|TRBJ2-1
CASSSLLAGVGEQFF
TGTGCCAGCAGCTCCTTACTAGCGGGCGTGGGAGAGCAGTTCTTC
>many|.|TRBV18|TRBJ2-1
CASSPIGRVNEQFF
TGTGCCAGCTCACCAATCGGCAGGGTGAATGAGCAGTTCTTC
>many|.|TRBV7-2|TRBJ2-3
CASSPRGQRTDTQYF
TGTGCCAGCAGTCCCAGGGGACAACGCACAGATACGCAGTATTTT
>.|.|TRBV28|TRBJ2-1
CASSSPRGVSYNEQFF
TGTGCCAGCAGTTCTCCAAGGGGGGTTTCCTACAATGAGCAGTTCTTC
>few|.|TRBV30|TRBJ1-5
CAWSRGPDSNQPQHF
TGTGCCTGGAGTCGGGGCCCGGACAGCAATCAGCCCCAGCATTTT
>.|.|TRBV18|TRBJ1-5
CASSLTGAGTQPQHF
TGTGCCAGCTCACTAACCGGGGCCGGCACTCAGCCCCAGCATTTT
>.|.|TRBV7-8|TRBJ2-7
CASSHDSLSYEQYF
TGTGCCAGCAGCCACGACTCCCTCTCCTACGAGCAGTACTTC
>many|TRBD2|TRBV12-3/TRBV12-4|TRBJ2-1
CASSSLAGGGNEQFF
TGTGCCAGCAGTTCCCTAGCGGGAGGAGGCAATGAGCAGTTCTTC
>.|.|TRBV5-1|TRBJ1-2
CASSSKVDYGYTF
TGCGCCAGCAGCTCGAAGGTTGACTATGGCTACACCTTC
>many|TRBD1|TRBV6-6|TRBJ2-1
CASSLGGLVWNEQFF
TGTGCCAGCAGCCTAGGGGGCCTGGTTTGGAATGAGCAGTTCTTC
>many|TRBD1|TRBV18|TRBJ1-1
CASSPSEGGFTEAFF
TGTGCCAGCTCACCATCGGAAGGGGGCTTTACTGAAGCTTTCTTT
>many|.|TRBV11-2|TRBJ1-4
CASSLVPWEKLFF
TGTGCCAGCAGCTTAGTTCCCTGGGAAAAACTGTTTTTT
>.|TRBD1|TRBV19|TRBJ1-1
CATKDGTVNTEAFF
TGTGCCACTAAGGACGGGACAGTGAACACTGAAGCTTTCTTT
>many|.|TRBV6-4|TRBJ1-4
CASSEGTTNEKLFF
TGTGCCAGCAGTGAGGGCACAACTAATGAAAAACTGTTTTTT
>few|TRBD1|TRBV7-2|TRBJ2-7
CASSWSGQGIREQYF
TGTGCCAGCAGCTGGTCGGGACAGGGGATTCGTGAGCAGTACTTC
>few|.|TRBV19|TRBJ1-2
CASSIDLGRGPYGYTF
TGTGCCAGTAGTATAGATTTAGGTCGGGGGCCCTATGGCTACACCTTC
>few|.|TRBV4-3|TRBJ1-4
CASSQVNGDEKLFF
TGCGCCAGCAGCCAAGTCAACGGGGACGAAAAACTGTTTTTT
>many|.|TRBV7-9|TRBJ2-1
CASNRLGGSYNEQFF
TGTGCCAGCAACCGACTAGGGGGCTCCTACAATGAGCAGTTCTTC
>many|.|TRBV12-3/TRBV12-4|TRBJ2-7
CASSLGHTPPYEQYF
TGTGCCAGCAGTTTAGGACACACACCTCCCTACGAGCAGTACTTC
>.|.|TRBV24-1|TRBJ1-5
CATSGAANQPQHF
TGTGCCACCAGTGGGGCAGCTAATCAGCCCCAGCATTTT
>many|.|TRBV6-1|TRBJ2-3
CASSDGDTDTQYF
TGTGCCAGCAGCGACGGGGACACAGATACGCAGTATTTT
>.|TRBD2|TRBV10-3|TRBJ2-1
CAISESWGTTRVAGNAQFF
TGTGCCATCAGTGAGTCTTGGGGGACTACTCGAGTAGCGGGGAATGCGCAGTTCTTC
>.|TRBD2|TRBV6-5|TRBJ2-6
CASSRVPGLADSGANVLTF
TGTGCCAGCAGTCGCGTCCCGGGACTAGCGGACTCTGGGGCCAACGTCCTGACTTTC
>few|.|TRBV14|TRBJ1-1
CASSQVGGLNTEAFF
TGTGCCAGCAGCCAAGTCGGGGGGCTGAACACTGAAGCTTTCTTT
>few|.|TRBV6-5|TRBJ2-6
CASGPILSGANVLTF
TGTGCCAGCGGGCCGATCCTCTCTGGGGCCAACGTCCTGACTTTC
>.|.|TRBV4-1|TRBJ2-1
CASSQEMVLPVYNEQFF
TGCGCCAGCAGCCAAGAAATGGTACTACCTGTCTACAATGAGCAGTTCTTC
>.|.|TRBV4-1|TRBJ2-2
CASSPLESANAGELFF
TGCGCCAGCAGCCCCCTAGAGAGTGCGAACGCCGGGGAGCTGTTTTTT
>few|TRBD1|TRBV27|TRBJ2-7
CASSRTGGNSYEQYF
TGTGCCAGCAGTAGGACAGGGGGGAACTCCTACGAGCAGTACTTC
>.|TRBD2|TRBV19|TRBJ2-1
CASRIAGFYNEQFF
TGTGCCAGTAGAATAGCGGGCTTCTACAATGAGCAGTTCTTC
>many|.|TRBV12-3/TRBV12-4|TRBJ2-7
CASSLGVAAYEQYF
TGTGCCAGCAGTTTGGGGGTAGCGGCTTACGAGCAGTACTTC
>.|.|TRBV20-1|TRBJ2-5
CSARTGMETQYF
TGCAGTGCTCGGACTGGGATGGAGACCCAGTACTTC
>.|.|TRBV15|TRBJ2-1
CATSRRSYNEQFF
TGTGCCACCAGCAGGCGCTCCTACAATGAGCAGTTCTTC
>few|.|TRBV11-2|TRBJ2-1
CASRLGGRNEQFF
TGTGCCTCCAGACTCGGAGGGCGGAATGAGCAGTTCTTC
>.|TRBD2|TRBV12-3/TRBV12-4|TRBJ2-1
CASSTGLAGLTHNEQFF
TGTGCCAGCAGTACGGGACTAGCGGGCTTAACTCACAATGAGCAGTTCTTC
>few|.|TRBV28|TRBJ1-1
CASSPLTGTEAFF
TGTGCCAGCAGTCCACTAACAGGGACTGAAGCTTTCTTT